These 17 T cell receptor beta chains came from one sample sequenced in a study of cytomegalovirus exposure and HLA in healthy donors. PCR involved 60 Vbeta and 13 Jbeta primers. The table came from immunoSEQ multiplex PCR; TCRdb's copy has only in-frame clones and leaves some out. The sample includes some 33,000 clones, more than 60% seen only once; the top ten take around 23%. Sequencing was performed on PBMCs. The receptors stem from a man in his fifties or sixties in good health and CMV-seropositive.

This clone was detected only a few times. The chain recombines TRBV2 with TRBJ1-4; the D is unclear. Germline loops: CDR1 SNHLY, CDR2 FYNNEI. The CDR3 consists of 17 residues. Trimming shortened V by 4 bases and J by 8 bases, and 23 bases separated the two germline ends. The CDR3 is CASSVRWQEGFDEKLFF. The CDR3 DNA is TGTGCCAGCAGTGTGCGTTGGCAGGAGGGTTTTGACGAAAAACTGTTTTTT.

The chain combines TRBV5-1 with TRBJ1-3; D possibly corresponds to TRBD1 (5 bases). The germline V gene has CDR1 SGHRS and CDR2 YFSETQ. The CDR3 is 15 residues long. V lost 1 base and J lost 0, with 8 bases in between. The CDR3 sequence is CASSLPTDSGNTIYF. CDR3 in DNA: TGCGCCAGCAGCTTGCCGACAGACTCTGGAAACACCATATATTTT.

This clone was seen more than once but under ten times. The V gene is TRBV29-1, the J gene TRBJ2-3, with 11 bases aligning to TRBD2. V shed 1 base and J 2 bases; nucleotides not matched to a gene: 5. Germline V gene data show CDR1 as SQVTM and CDR2 as ANQGSEA. The CDR3 runs to 16 residues. CDR3 DNA sequence: TGCAGCGTTGAAGGAACTAGCGGGGGAGACACAGATACGCAGTATTTT. It yields the protein CSVEGTSGGDTDTQYF.

Remarks on this clone: At one end, the junction sequence differs from germline, possibly due to a read error. J is TRBJ2-1 and V is TRBV27; 8 nucleotides agree with TRBD2. The CDR3 extends over 13 amino acids. CDR1 and CDR2 (germline): MNHEY, SMNVEV (reference sequence). In DNA form, the CDR3 reads TGTGCCAGCAGTCTTTCGACGGGACTAGATGAGATCTTC. Residues: CASSLSTGLDEIF.

The chain combines TRBV27 with TRBJ2-7; 9 nucleotides agree with TRBD1. The CDR3 is made up of 12 amino acids. CDR1 MNHEY and CDR2 SMNVEV come from the germline V gene (reference sequence). Losses at the gene ends were 10 bases for V and 3 bases for J; bases not matched to a gene: 4. CDR3 sequence reads: CATGTGRYEQYF. In DNA, the CDR3 is TGTGCCACAGGGACAGGGCGCTACGAGCAGTACTTC.

The gene calls are TRBV20-1 and TRBJ1-6, with D uncertain. The CDR3 is 11 residues long. With 6 bases removed from V and 9 bases from J, the gap between germline ends came to 9 bases. From germline, CDR1 is DFQATT and CDR2 SNEGSKA (reference sequence). The CDR3 DNA reads as TGCAGTGCCACCGCAGGTTCACCCCTCCACTTT. Amino acid sequence: CSATAGSPLHF.

The V and J genes are TRBV2 and TRBJ2-2; D not certain. The CDR3 runs 11 residues. CDR1 and CDR2 (germline): SNHLY, FYNNEI. Trimming cost V 5 bases and J 5 bases, with 3 bases left between them. CDR3: CASSQTGELFF. DNA for the CDR3: TGTGCCAGCAGTCAGACCGGGGAGCTGTTTTTT.

V gene TRBV9 combines with J gene TRBJ1-1, with TRBD1 as a possible D gene (5 bases). The CDR3 contains 16 residues. V dropped 0 bases and J dropped 1 base, with 13 bases sitting between them. CDR1 is SGDLS and CDR2 is YYNGEE in the germline V gene. The CDR3 is CASSVEAGPRNTEAFF. DNA for the CDR3: TGTGCCAGCAGCGTAGAGGCAGGGCCAAGGAACACTGAAGCTTTCTTT.

The chain is built from TRBV28 and TRBJ2-3; 7 nucleotides agree with TRBD2. V lost 5 bases to trimming and J lost 0 bases; unmatched junction nucleotides: 8. Germline lookup yields CDR1 MDHEN and CDR2 SYDVKM. CDR3 length: 16 amino acids. CDR3 coding DNA: TGTGCCAGCAGTCCCTCGGGGGGACCTAGCACAGATACGCAGTATTTT. This translates into CASSPSGGPSTDTQYF.

The chain carries TRBV6-5 and TRBJ1-2; TRBD1 agrees at 7 bases. V gave up 6 bases and J gave up 5 bases; unmatched junction bases: 9. The CDR3 sequence is 14 residues long. Per germline, CDR1 MNHEY and CDR2 SVGAGI. The CDR3 nucleotides are TGTGCCAGCAGCCTAAACAGGGGCGAATATGGCTACACCTTC. Translating it yields CASSLNRGEYGYTF.

For this clone: A junction end diverges from the germline sequence, so it may reflect a read error. V usage is TRBV13 and J usage is TRBJ1-2; D is unclear. From germline, CDR1 is PRHDT and CDR2 FYEKMQ (reference sequence). The CDR3 loop spans 15 amino acids. DNA for the CDR3: TGTGCCAGCAGCCTAGGGTCGGGAATACAAGGGGGCTACACCTTC. As protein: CASSLGSGIQGGYTF.

This chain links TRBV5-1 with TRBJ2-1; a weak D match, TRBD2 (5 bases). The CDR3 has 15 amino acids. The V end lost 0 bases, the J end lost 4 bases, and 11 bases lay between the germline ends. The germline CDR1 and CDR2 sequences are SGHRS and YFSETQ. The CDR3 loop is CASSLGRTGYNEQFF. CDR3 DNA sequence: TGCGCCAGCAGCTTGGGCCGGACTGGTTACAATGAGCAGTTCTTC.

The chain employs TRBV5-1 and TRBJ1-1; possibly TRBD1 for D (5 bases). Germline values: CDR1 SGHRS, CDR2 YFSETQ. The ends were cut back, 2 bases at V and 0 bases at J, with 8 bases in the middle. The CDR3 extends over 14 amino acids. Written as DNA, the CDR3 is TGCGCCAGCAGCTTAAGACAGATGAACACTGAAGCTTTCTTT. Its protein is CASSLRQMNTEAFF.

This clone was seen a handful of times. CDR3 in amino acids: CASRPTGTTTGELFF. CDR3 sequence (DNA): TGTGCCAGCAGACCTACCGGGACAACTACCGGGGAGCTGTTTTTT. The chain has TRBV7-9 and TRBJ2-2, with a tentative D call TRBD1 (6 bases). The CDR3 runs 15 residues. Germline loops: CDR1 SEHNR, CDR2 FQNEAQ (reference sequence). Trimming shortened V by 6 bases and J by 5 bases, and 16 bases separated the two germline ends.

The count of this clone is one. The chain carries TRBV7-8 and TRBJ2-7, with D tentatively TRBD1 (7 bases). Trimming cost V 3 bases and J 4 bases, with 22 bases left between them. CDR3 length equals 17 residues. Germline V gene lookup returns CDR1 SGHVS and CDR2 FQNEAQ. The CDR3: CASSFSGVRGRLYEQYF. The CDR3 coding sequence is TGTGCCAGCAGCTTCAGCGGTGTCAGGGGGAGGTTGTACGAGCAGTACTTC.

The J gene is TRBJ2-7, the V gene TRBV28; tentative D call: TRBD1 (6 bases). The CDR3 has 14 residues. In germline, CDR1 is MDHEN, CDR2 SYDVKM. V was pared by 8 bases and J by 1 base, with 15 bases between. The CDR3 sequence is CASGVDSPSYEQYF. The CDR3 nucleotides are TGTGCCAGCGGGGTGGACAGCCCTTCCTACGAGCAGTACTTC.

In its sample, this clone was seen a few times. This CDR3 reads CASSLYNSRNEQFF. In DNA, the CDR3 is TGTGCCAGCAGTTTATATAACAGCCGTAATGAGCAGTTCTTC. The rearrangement joins TRBV28 to TRBJ2-1; D is ambiguous. Germline CDR1 is MDHEN and CDR2 is SYDVKM. The CDR3 has 14 amino acids. Trimming left V 1 base short and J 7 bases short, with 11 bases between.